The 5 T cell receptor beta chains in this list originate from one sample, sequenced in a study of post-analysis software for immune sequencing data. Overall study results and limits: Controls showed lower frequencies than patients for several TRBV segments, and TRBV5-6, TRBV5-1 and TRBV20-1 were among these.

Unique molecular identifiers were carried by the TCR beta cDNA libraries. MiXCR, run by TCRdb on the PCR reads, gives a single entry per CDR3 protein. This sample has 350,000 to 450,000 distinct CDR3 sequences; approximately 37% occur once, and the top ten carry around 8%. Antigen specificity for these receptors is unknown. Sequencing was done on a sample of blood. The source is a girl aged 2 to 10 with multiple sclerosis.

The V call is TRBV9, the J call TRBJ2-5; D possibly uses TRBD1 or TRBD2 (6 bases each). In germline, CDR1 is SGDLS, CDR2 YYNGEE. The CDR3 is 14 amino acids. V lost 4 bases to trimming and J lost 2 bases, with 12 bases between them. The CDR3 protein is CASSTLGGQETQYF. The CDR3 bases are TGTGCCAGCAGCACCCTAGGGGGGCAAGAGACCCAGTACTTC.

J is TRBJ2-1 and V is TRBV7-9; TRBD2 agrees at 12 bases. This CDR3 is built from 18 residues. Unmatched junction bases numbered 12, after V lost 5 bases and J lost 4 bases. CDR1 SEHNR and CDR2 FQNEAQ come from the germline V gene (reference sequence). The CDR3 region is CASSQDKTGTSGYNEQFF. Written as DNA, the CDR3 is TGTGCCAGCAGCCAAGATAAAACCGGGACTAGCGGGTACAATGAGCAGTTCTTC.

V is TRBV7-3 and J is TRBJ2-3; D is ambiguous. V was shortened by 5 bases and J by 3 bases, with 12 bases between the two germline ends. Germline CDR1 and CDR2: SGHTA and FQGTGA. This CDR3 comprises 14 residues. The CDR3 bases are TGTGCCAGCAGCCGATCCAGTGGGACAGATACGCAGTATTTT. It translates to CASSRSSGTDTQYF.

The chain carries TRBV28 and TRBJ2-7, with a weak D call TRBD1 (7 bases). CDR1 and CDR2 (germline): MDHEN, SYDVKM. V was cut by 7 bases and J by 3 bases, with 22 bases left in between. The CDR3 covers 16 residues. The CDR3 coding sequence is TGTGCCAGCAAATTTCGGAGGGGGCTGAGAGACTACGAGCAGTACTTC. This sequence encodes CASKFRRGLRDYEQYF. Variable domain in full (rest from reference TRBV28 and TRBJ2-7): DVKVTQSSRYLVKRTGEKVFLECVQDMDHENMFWYRQDPGLGLRLIYFSYDVKMKEKGDIPEGYSVSREKKERFSLILESASTNQTSMYLCASKFRRGLRDYEQYFGPGTRLTVT.

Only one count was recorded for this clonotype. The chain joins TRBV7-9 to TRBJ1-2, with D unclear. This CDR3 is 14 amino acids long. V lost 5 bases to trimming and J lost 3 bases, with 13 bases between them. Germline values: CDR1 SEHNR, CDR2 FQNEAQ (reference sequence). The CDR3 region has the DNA TGTGCCAGCAGCCCAGCGGCAGTCCACTATGGCTACACCTTC. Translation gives CASSPAAVHYGYTF.